Here is one TCR beta chain with its context. As yet, its antigen is unknown. The germline V and J ends were trimmed by 3 bases and 6 bases, with 12 bases remaining between them. Germline CDR1 SEHNR, CDR2 FQNEAQ (reference sequence). The CDR3 has 14 residues. The data derive from a study of graft-versus-host responses after intestinal transplantation. The overall study: Multivisceral, liver-intestinal, or isolated intestinal transplants were given to recipients. Study results and caveats: The recipient marrow held GvH clones, and some of them showed up first in ileum or blood.

Sequencing was performed with immunoSEQ multiplex PCR; in TCRdb, only in-frame clones are kept and a portion is missing. In the table there are 25,000 to 30,000 clones, more than 85% of which are singletons. Source: PBMCs, taken 18 days after transplant. The V and J genes are TRBV7-9 and TRBJ2-1; D is unresolved. This receptor was obtained from a human patient who received an intestinal transplant, so some T cells may come from the graft donor. This CDR3 reads CASSLQTVPNEQFF. The DNA for the CDR3 is TGTGCCAGCAGCTTGCAGACCGTTCCCAATGAGCAGTTCTTC.